This note documents a single T cell receptor beta chain sequence. This record comes from a study of blood T cell repertoires in COVID-19. About the research overall: Spain, Italy and the United States supplied samples that represented acute and convalescent COVID-19.

Study processing details: Reference gene primer amplification yielded estimated nucleated cell counts. TCRdb's copy holds only in-frame clones and misses some; the assay was immunoSEQ multiplex PCR. The V and J calls and clone size were taken over from that table, and D and trimming were inferred from the DNA. Of fewer than 85,000 clones listed, approximately 90% are singletons. V lost 1 base, J lost 4 bases, and 9 bases stayed unmatched. CDR1 and CDR2 from the germline V gene are LNHDA and SQIVND (reference sequence). This CDR3 comprises 18 residues. The sample comprised peripheral blood. The rearrangement joins TRBV19 to TRBJ2-1; TRBD2 agrees at 11 bases. This clonotype was sampled from a man between 45 and 60 years old with active COVID-19. The CDR3 DNA reads as TGTGCCAGTAGTATAGGTCCCATCCTAGCGGGGGGTTACAATGAGCAGTTCTTC. Its protein is CASSIGPILAGGYNEQFF.